This TCR beta chain was retrieved from a study of blood T cell repertoires in COVID-19. Sequencing was performed with immunoSEQ multiplex PCR; in TCRdb, only in-frame clones are kept and a portion is missing. The table includes some 200,000 clones, under 90% detected once. This clone was detected only a few times. Germline CDR1 is LGHNA and CDR2 is YNFKEQ. The CDR3 has 15 residues. Trimming cost V 4 bases and J 0 bases, with 11 bases left between them. This sequence originates from a woman older than 75 with active or convalescent COVID-19. The V and J genes are TRBV4-2 and TRBJ2-3, with D possibly TRBD1 on 5 matching bases. The sequenced sample was peripheral blood. The CDR3 loop is CASSPIGASTDTQYF. The CDR3 bases are TGTGCCAGCAGCCCGATTGGGGCTAGCACAGATACGCAGTATTTT.